The clone carrying this T cell receptor (beta chain) appeared a single time. This entry belongs to a study of blood T cell repertoires in COVID-19. Whole-study context: Samples representing acute and convalescent COVID-19 were sourced from the United States, Italy and Spain. PBMCs, B-cell-depleted T cells, or T cells provided the cDNA or gDNA that made up the material.

In the original processing: Cell counts per sample came from amplifying reference gene primers. Profiled with immunoSEQ multiplex PCR; TCRdb holds only in-frame clones, not every one. The V and J calls and clone size are taken from that table; D and trimming were inferred from the DNA. The sample has 100,000 to 110,000 clones, 85% to 90% seen once. The V and J ends lost 0 bases and 8 bases respectively, with 9 bases between them. Germline values: CDR1 LGHDT, CDR2 YNNKEL (reference sequence). CDR3 length: 13 amino acids. The sequenced sample was peripheral blood. This rearrangement joins TRBV3-1 (or the pseudogene TRBV3-2) to TRBJ2-3; TRBD1 is a possible D gene (6 bases). The TCR was taken from a human donor in a cohort sampled during active COVID-19. CDR3 protein: CASSQDGGTTQYF. CDR3 coding DNA: TGTGCCAGCAGCCAAGATGGGGGCACTACGCAGTATTTT.